The source of this TCR beta chain is a study of neoadjuvant anti-PD-1 for oral cavity cancer (dated by TCRdb to the early 2020s). Broadly, across the study: Three to four biweekly doses of nivolumab at 3 mg/kg were mostly administered to patients before curative-intent surgical resection. A fourth nivolumab dose was given around day 43 to patients without progression, and definitive surgical resection was performed in those patients on days 50-56. An approximately 31% response rate was observed in the parent correlative cohort, in which more than nine patients were included. Under RECIST 1.1, patients with complete response, partial response or stable disease were classed as responders, and patients with progression were classed as non-responders. Study-level results and caveats: A higher pretreatment blood Treg/Th17 ratio correlated with both higher pretreatment blood TCRbeta clonality and lower post-treatment tumor TCRbeta clonality. Only three patients per response group were included in the TCR analyses, and larger cohorts for validation were called for by the authors. Greater tumor shrinkage correlated with larger post-treatment sizes of preexisting intratumoral clones, which suggests that expansion of preexisting clones contributed to response.

The time point label of this sample denotes: before neoadjuvant nivolumab. The patients had newly diagnosed stage II-IVA oral cavity squamous cell carcinoma and had not received any prior systemic or radiation treatment. The cohort was composed of patients with HPV-negative, locally advanced oral cavity squamous cell carcinoma. The samples were obtained from a longitudinal correlative study of a single-arm phase II trial testing neoadjuvant nivolumab in oral cavity squamous cell carcinoma. Subject-matched pre- and post-treatment PBMCs and tumors from three responders and three non-responders underwent genomic DNA-based TCRbeta sequencing. The Maxwell RSC DNA from Tissue kit was used to isolate genomic DNA from tumor tissue. Survey sequencing of tumors used two replicates per sample, and the tumor libraries mostly started from 4.5 to 5.5 ug of input genomic DNA. TCRbeta libraries were prepared with the immunoSEQ hsTCRbeta kit according to the manufacturer's instructions. The completed libraries were mixed into a single pool at 3 nM, then sequenced with an Illumina NovaSeq 6000 S4 flow cell. The authors' analysis ran thus. The immunoSEQ Analyzer was used for raw data preprocessing and quality control. The analysis was limited to productive rearrangements, and each clonotype was defined by a unique CDR3 amino acid sequence. Repertoire clonality was estimated as the Gini-Simpson index, which was calculated using the R package tcR. Gini indices were compared with Student's t test, and associations with tumor size change were assessed by Pearson correlation. In TCRdb, the immuneACCESS table is reduced to in-frame sequences with V and J assigned. These tables do not hold every clone; where another copy was compared, an unresolved V gene accounts for under half, and the others remain unexplained. V and J calls and clone size follow that table, whereas D and trimming were derived from the DNA. Recorded for this sample are approximately 12,000 clones; less than 70% of them occurred a single time. The ten largest account for about 12% of the sample.

A note on this clone: Its target antigen remains unknown. No qualities accompany the bases; no much larger clone lies one base away.

From cysteine to phenylalanine, the CDR3 is 13 amino acids long. Only the CDR3 region is kept as DNA, spanning 39 bases read in frame from base 1. CDR1 and CDR2 were assigned from the germline V gene as SGHAT and FQNNGV. At the junction V is shortened by 7 bases and J by 7 bases, with 13 bases in between. The chain links TRBV11-2 with TRBJ2-2, and possibly TRBD2, on 7 matching bases. This sample comprised tumor tissue, obtained before nivolumab (anti-PD-1) treatment. This receptor was taken from a person aged 40 to 85 with oral cavity squamous cell carcinoma. The sequenced DNA is TGTGCCAGCAATCGGGGGGCGGTCGGGGAGCTGTTTTTT. This codes for CASNRGAVGELFF.